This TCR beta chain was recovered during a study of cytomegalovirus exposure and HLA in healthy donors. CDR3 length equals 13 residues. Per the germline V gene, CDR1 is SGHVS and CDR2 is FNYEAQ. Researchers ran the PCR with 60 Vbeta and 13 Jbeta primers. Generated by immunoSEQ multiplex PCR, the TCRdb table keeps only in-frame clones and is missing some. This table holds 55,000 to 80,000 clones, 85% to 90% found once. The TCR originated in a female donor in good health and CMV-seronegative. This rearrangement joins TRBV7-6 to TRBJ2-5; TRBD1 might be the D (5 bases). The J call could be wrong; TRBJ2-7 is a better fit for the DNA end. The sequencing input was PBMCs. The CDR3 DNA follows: TGTGCCAGCAGCTCCCACGACAGCTACGAGCAGTACTTC. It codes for CASSSHDSYEQYF.